This T cell receptor (beta chain) stems from a study of a mutant IDH1 vaccine in newly diagnosed glioma. Study overall: Before enrollment, the patients had been treated with radiotherapy alone, temozolomide alone, or both together. Most of them had received both. V12 occurred at week 35 and V13 at week 47.

Germline assignment: CDR1 LNHDA and CDR2 SQIVND (reference sequence). The CDR3 sequence is 11 residues long. V lost 7 bases, J lost 2 bases, and 5 bases lay in between. Only in-frame clones appear in the TCRdb table, and some are missing; sequencing was by immunoSEQ multiplex PCR. The table has about 33,000 clones, over 70% seen once. Time point here: week 47, end of study. One vaccine dose held 300 ug of mutant IDH1 20-mer peptide and came with topical imiquimod. This clone showed up many times. Its antigen remains unknown. The receptor was derived from a man in his forties or fifties with glioma. The input for sequencing was PBMCs, taken from a glioma patient whose treatment included an IDH1 peptide vaccine. This chain links TRBV19 with TRBJ1-2; D is undetermined. CDR3 in DNA: TGTGCCAGTATGGGAAACTATGGCTACACCTTC. The encoded protein is CASMGNYGYTF.